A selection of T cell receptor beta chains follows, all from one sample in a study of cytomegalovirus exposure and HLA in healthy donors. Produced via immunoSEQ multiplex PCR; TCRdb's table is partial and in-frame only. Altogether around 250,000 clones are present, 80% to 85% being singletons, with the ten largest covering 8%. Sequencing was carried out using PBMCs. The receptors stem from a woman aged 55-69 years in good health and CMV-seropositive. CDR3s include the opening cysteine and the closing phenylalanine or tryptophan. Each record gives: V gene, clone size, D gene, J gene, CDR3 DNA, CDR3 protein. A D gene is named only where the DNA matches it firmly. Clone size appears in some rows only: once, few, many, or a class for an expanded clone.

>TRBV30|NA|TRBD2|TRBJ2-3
TGTGCCTGGAGTGTAAAAAGCGGGAGCGATACGCAGTATTTT
CAWSVKSGSDTQYF
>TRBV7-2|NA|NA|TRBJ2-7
TGTGCCAGCAGCTTTTACGGGGGGCCATACGAGCAGTACTTC
CASSFYGGPYEQYF
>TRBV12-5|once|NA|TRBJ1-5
TGTGCTAGTGGACAGGAGAGGTTTCAGCCCCAGCATTTT
CASGQERFQPQHF
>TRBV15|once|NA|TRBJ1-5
TGTGCCACCAGCAGAGACTCAGGGAATAGCAATCAGCCCCAGCATTTT
CATSRDSGNSNQPQHF
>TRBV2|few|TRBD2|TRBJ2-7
TGTGCCAACATAGAGCGGGGTTCCTACGAGCAGTACTTC
CANIERGSYEQYF
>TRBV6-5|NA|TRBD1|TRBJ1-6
TGTGCCACGTCAGGGGGAACTAATTCACCCCTCCACTTT
CATSGGTNSPLHF
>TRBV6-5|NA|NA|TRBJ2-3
TGTGCCAGCAGTTACGCCAGGGACACAGATACGCAGTATTTT
CASSYARDTDTQYF
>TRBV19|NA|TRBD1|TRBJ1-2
TGTGCCGACTTGACAGGGGATGGCTACACCTTC
CADLTGDGYTF
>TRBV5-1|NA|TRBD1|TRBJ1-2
TGCGCCAGCAGCTACGGACAGGCATTACAAGGCTACACCTTC
CASSYGQALQGYTF
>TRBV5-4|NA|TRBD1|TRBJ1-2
TGTGCCAGCAGCCCCGTGACAGGGTCATTTGGTGGCTACACCTTC
CASSPVTGSFGGYTF
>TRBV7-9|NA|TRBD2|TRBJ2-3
TGTGCCAGCTCCCGGGGACTAGCGACTAGCACAGATACGCAGTATTTT
CASSRGLATSTDTQYF
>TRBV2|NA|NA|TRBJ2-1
TGTGCCAGCAGTCGCGAGAGCGGTGAGCAGTTCTTC
CASSRESGEQFF
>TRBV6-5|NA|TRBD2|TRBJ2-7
TGTGCCAGCAAGAGCGGGGCCTCCTACGAGCAGTACTTC
CASKSGASYEQYF
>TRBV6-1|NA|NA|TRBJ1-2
TGTGCCAGCAGTGAAAGACGGGGCTATGGCTACACCTTC
CASSERRGYGYTF
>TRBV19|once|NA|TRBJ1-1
TGTGCCAGTAGTGCGGGGGTGAACAGGGTATCTGAAGCTTTCTTT
CASSAGVNRVSEAFF
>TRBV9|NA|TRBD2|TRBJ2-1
TGTGCCAGCAGCGTAGGCGGGGGGACTTACAATGAGCAGTTCTTC
CASSVGGGTYNEQFF
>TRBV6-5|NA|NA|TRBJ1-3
TGTGCCAGCAGTCGGGGGAGCTCTGGAAACACCATATATTTT
CASSRGSSGNTIYF
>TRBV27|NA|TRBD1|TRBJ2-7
TGTGCCAGCAGTTTGGGGGGGACAGGGAGCGTGCAGTACTTC
CASSLGGTGSVQYF
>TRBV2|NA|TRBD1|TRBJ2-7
TGTGCCAGCGGAGGACAGGGGGCGAGGGAGCAGTACTTC
CASGGQGAREQYF
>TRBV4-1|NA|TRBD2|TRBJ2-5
TGCGCCAGCAGCCAACGGGGACTAGCGGGAGTAGAGACCCAGTACTTC
CASSQRGLAGVETQYF
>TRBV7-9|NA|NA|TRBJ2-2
TGTGCCAGCAGCTTCGATGGGAGCAACACCGGGGAGCTGTTTTTT
CASSFDGSNTGELFF
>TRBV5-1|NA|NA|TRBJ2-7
TGCGCCAGCAGCTTGGGACTAGAACCCTACGAGCAGTACTTC
CASSLGLEPYEQYF
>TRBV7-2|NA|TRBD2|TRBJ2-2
TGTGCCAGCAGCTTAACTAGCGCGAACACCGGGGAGCTGTTTTTT
CASSLTSANTGELFF
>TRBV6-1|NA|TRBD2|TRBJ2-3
TGTGCCAGCACCCTGGGGGGGGGTTCATCAGATACGCAGTATTTT
CASTLGGGSSDTQYF
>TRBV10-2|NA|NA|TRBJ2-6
TGCGCCAGCGGGAACGCGGGAGGGGCCAACGTCCTGACTTTC
CASGNAGGANVLTF
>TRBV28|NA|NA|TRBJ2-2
TGTGCCAGCAGTTTACCCCAACTCACCGGGGAGCTGTTTTTT
CASSLPQLTGELFF
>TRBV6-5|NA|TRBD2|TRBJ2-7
TGTGCCAGCAGTTTTAGCGGGAGGAGAAGCGAGCAGTACTTC
CASSFSGRRSEQYF
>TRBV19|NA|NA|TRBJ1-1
TGTGCCAGTACCCTAGACTCTTCCACTGAAGCTTTCTTT
CASTLDSSTEAFF
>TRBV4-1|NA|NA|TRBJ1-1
TGCGCCAGCAGAAAGATTGGACAGAAGAACACTGAAGCTTTCTTT
CASRKIGQKNTEAFF
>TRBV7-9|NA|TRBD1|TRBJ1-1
TGTTCCAGCAGCTTACGACAGGGAGGAAGTAAAGCTTTCTTT
CSSSLRQGGSKAFF
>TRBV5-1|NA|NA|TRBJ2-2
TGCGCCAGCAGCTCTGGTGACAGCCTCACCGGGGAGCTGTTTTTT
CASSSGDSLTGELFF
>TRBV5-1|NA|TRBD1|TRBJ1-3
TGCGCCAGCAGCTCGGGACAGGGGGTATCTGGAAACACCATATATTTT
CASSSGQGVSGNTIYF
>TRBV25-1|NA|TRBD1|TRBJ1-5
TGTGCCAGCAGTCCAGGGGGGAATCAGCCCCAGCATTTT
CASSPGGNQPQHF
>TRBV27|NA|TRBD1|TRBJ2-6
TGTGCCAGCACCCGGACAGGAGGCGTCCTGACTTTC
CASTRTGGVLTF
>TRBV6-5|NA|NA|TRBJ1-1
TGTGCCAGCAGTTCCAACGCGGTCGGAGAAGCTTTCTTT
CASSSNAVGEAFF
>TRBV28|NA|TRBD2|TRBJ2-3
TGTGCCAGCAGTTTCGAGCGGGAGGAGGGAGATACGCAGTATTTT
CASSFEREEGDTQYF
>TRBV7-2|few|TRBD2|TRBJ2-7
TGTGCCAGCAGCTTAGACTACGGGACTAGCGTTCTCGAGCAGTACTTC
CASSLDYGTSVLEQYF
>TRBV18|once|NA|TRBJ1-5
TGTGCCAGCTCCCAGGGAGGGAATCAGCCCCAGCATTTT
CASSQGGNQPQHF
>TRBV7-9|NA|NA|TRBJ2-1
TGTGCCAGCAGCTTAAACTCGCACAATGAGCAGTTCTTC
CASSLNSHNEQFF
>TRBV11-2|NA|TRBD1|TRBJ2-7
TGTGCCAGCAGCTCCGGACAGGGGCTAACATCCTACGAGCAGTACTTC
CASSSGQGLTSYEQYF
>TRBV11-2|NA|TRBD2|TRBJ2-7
TGTGCCAGCAGTCCCGAACTGACTAGCGGGATGAATGAGCAGTACTTC
CASSPELTSGMNEQYF
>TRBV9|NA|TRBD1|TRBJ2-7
TGTGCCAGCAGCGTGGGGACAGGGGGGTCCTACGAGCAGTACTTC
CASSVGTGGSYEQYF
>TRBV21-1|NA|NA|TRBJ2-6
TGTGCCAGCAGCAACGGGACAGGGTCCCCCTCTGGGGCCAACGTCCTGACTTTC
CASSNGTGSPSGANVLTF
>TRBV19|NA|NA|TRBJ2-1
TGTGCCACTAAGGGGGACTCCTACAATGAGCAGTTCTTC
CATKGDSYNEQFF
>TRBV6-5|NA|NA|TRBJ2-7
TGTGCCAGCAGTCCCGGTTATCCGGGAGAGACCGAGCAGTACTTC
CASSPGYPGETEQYF
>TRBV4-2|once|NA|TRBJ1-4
TGTGCCAGCAGCCCCCAGGCTAGCCGGGGGAGGAATGAAAAACTGTTTTTT
CASSPQASRGRNEKLFF
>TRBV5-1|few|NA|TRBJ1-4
TGCGCCAGCAGCTTGGACAGTTCTAATGAAAAACTGTTTTTT
CASSLDSSNEKLFF
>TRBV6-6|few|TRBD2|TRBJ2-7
TGTGCCAGCAGTCCAACTAGCGGGAGGGCCTGGGAGCAGTACTTC
CASSPTSGRAWEQYF
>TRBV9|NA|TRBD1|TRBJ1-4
TGTGCCAGCAGCGCCGGGACAGGGTGGGGAAAACTGTTTTTT
CASSAGTGWGKLFF
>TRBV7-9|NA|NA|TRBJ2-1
TGTGCCAGCAGCTTACTCGCGGCTGCCTACAATGAGCAGTTCTTC
CASSLLAAAYNEQFF
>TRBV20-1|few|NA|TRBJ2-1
TGCAGTGCTAGAGATCCGAGCCAGCAGTTCTTC
CSARDPSQQFF
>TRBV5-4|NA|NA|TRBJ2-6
TGTGCCAGCAGCACCCTGGGCAGAGGACTACTCTCTGGGGCCAACGTCCTGACTTTC
CASSTLGRGLLSGANVLTF
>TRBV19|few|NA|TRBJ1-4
TGTGCCAGTAGTATAACGACAGGACCAGCAACTAATGAAAAACTGTTTTTT
CASSITTGPATNEKLFF
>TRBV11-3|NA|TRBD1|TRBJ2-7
TGTGCCAGCAGCTTAAGGCCTGGGACAGACTACGAGCAGTACTTC
CASSLRPGTDYEQYF
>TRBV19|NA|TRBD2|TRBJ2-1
TGTGCCAGTTGGGGCGGGAGGAGGGGAGGCGTGGGTGAGCAGTTCTTC
CASWGGRRGGVGEQFF